A selection of T cell receptor beta chains follows, all from one sample in a study of T-cell memory formation after mild COVID-19. Via MiXCR, TCRdb re-called the 5' RACE reads, giving one row per CDR3 protein. The sample includes under 250,000 distinct CDR3 sequences, roughly 10% of them seen just once. What was sequenced was PBMCs or a T cell subset sorted from them (not recorded which). These receptors came from a man between 18 and 35 years old who had mild COVID-19 (a few samples of this study predate the infection). Cell type and time point are not known. Each CDR3 is given with its conserved first and last residue. A D gene is named only where the DNA matches it firmly. Clone size is given for some rows only: seen once, a few or many times, or a class if the clone is expanded.

V	D	length	J	size	DNA	CDR3
TRBV11-2	TRBD1	14	TRBJ2-5	.	TGTGCCAGCAGCCACTTAAGGGGGCTGAAGACCCAGTACTTC	CASSHLRGLKTQYF
TRBV5-1	.	12	TRBJ2-3	.	TGCGCCAGCGCATCCCTAGAGGATACGCAGTATTTT	CASASLEDTQYF
TRBV5-8	.	13	TRBJ2-2	.	TGTGCCAGCAGCTTTGGACGAGCCGGGGAGCTGTTTTTT	CASSFGRAGELFF
TRBV7-2	TRBD2	14	TRBJ2-1	few	TGTGCCAGCAGTCTCGAGCGGGGCTACAATGAGCAGTTCTTC	CASSLERGYNEQFF
TRBV20-1	.	11	TRBJ2-4	few	TGCAGTGCTACAGAACTTGACATTCAGTACTTC	CSATELDIQYF
TRBV24-1	TRBD1	16	TRBJ2-1	many	TGTGCCACCAGTGATTCGAGGCAGGGGGCAAGCAATGAGCAGTTCTTC	CATSDSRQGASNEQFF
TRBV3-1	.	11	TRBJ1-1	.	TGTGCCTGCAGCCAAGGAACTGAAGCTTTCTTT	CACSQGTEAFF
TRBV4-3	.	15	TRBJ1-6	.	TGCGCCAGCAGCCAGCTACAGGTGATGGATTCACCCCTCCACTTT	CASSQLQVMDSPLHF
TRBV4-2	.	17	TRBJ2-6	many	TGTGCCAGCAGCCTCCGAGGCACGGACTCTGGGGCCAACGTCCTGACTTTC	CASSLRGTDSGANVLTF
TRBV4-3	.	14	TRBJ2-1	many	TGCGCCAGCAGCCAAGAAACCGCGGTCAATGAGCAGTTCTTC	CASSQETAVNEQFF
TRBV7-7	.	13	TRBJ2-6	many	TGTGCTAGCAGCTCGCTACGCGGAAACGTCCTGACTTTC	CASSSLRGNVLTF
TRBV6-2/TRBV6-3	.	13	TRBJ1-5	few	TGTGCCAGCAGTTATCACCGAGATCAGCCCCAGCATTTT	CASSYHRDQPQHF
TRBV20-1	.	15	TRBJ2-3	.	TGCAGTGCGATGTCTGGACTCCATGGGTTGGATACGCAGTATTTT	CSAMSGLHGLDTQYF
TRBV5-1	TRBD2	17	TRBJ2-5	few	TGCGCCAGCAGCTTGGGGACTAGCGGGGGCTTGAGAGAGACCCAGTACTTC	CASSLGTSGGLRETQYF
TRBV12-3/TRBV12-4	TRBD1	14	TRBJ2-5	few	TGTGCCAGCAGGTATCGACAGGGAGAAGAGACCCAGTACTTC	CASRYRQGEETQYF
TRBV20-1	.	12	TRBJ1-1	.	TGCAGTGTCAGACAGCCTAACACTGAAGCTTTCTTT	CSVRQPNTEAFF
TRBV6-6	.	14	TRBJ1-2	.	TGTGCCAGCAGTCACACTTCCAATAACTATGGCTACACCTTC	CASSHTSNNYGYTF
TRBV4-3	TRBD2	16	TRBJ2-3	medium-sized	TGCGCCAGCAGCCAAGAAAGCGGGGCCCGCACAGATACGCAGTATTTT	CASSQESGARTDTQYF